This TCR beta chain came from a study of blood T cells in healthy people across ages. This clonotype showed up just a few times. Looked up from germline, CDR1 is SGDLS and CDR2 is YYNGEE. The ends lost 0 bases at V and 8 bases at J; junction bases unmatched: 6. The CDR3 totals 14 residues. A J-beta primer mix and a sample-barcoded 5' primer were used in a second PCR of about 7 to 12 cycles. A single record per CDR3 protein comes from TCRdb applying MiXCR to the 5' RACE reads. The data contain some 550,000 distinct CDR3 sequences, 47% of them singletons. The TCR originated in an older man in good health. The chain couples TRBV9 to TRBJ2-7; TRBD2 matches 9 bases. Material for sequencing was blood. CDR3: CASSVETSGRKQYF. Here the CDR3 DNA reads TGTGCCAGCAGCGTAGAAACTAGCGGGCGTAAGCAGTACTTC.